This T cell receptor (beta chain) was sequenced for a study of blood T cell repertoires in COVID-19. Turning to the study itself: Researchers got acute and convalescent COVID-19 samples from the United States, Italy and Spain. PBMCs, B-cell-depleted T cells, or T cells provided the cDNA or gDNA that made up the material.

The CDR3 runs to 14 residues. J was trimmed by 4 bases and V by 7 bases; bases with no gene match: 6. Looked up from germline, CDR1 is MNHNY and CDR2 is SVGAGI (reference sequence). Per the original data handling: Researchers report that nucleated cell counts were estimated from reference gene primer amplification. Measured with immunoSEQ multiplex PCR; TCRdb has only the in-frame clones, and not every one. V and J calls and clone size are those listed in that table; D and trimming were worked out from the DNA. The sample shows 160,000 or so clones, roughly four fifths of them seen only once. The gene calls are TRBV6-6 and TRBJ2-1, with 8 bases aligning to TRBD1. This sequence was found in a man between 65 and 79 years old who had recovered from COVID-19. Sequences were obtained from peripheral blood. Here the CDR3 reads CASTWTGNYNEQFF. The CDR3 bases are TGTGCCAGCACCTGGACAGGGAATTACAATGAGCAGTTCTTC.